These 12 T cell receptor beta chains came from one sample sequenced in a study of response to subunit inactivated influenza vaccine. TCRdb reprocessed the RT-PCR reads with MiXCR, giving one entry per CDR3 protein. The sample has roughly 460,000 distinct CDR3 sequences; 10% to 11% are singletons. This sample comprised PBMCs from blood, obtained 45 days after vaccination. These receptors originate from a man aged 50 to 60 who received an inactivated influenza vaccine.

This clonotype has ten or more counts. This chain uses TRBV29-1 with TRBJ2-7; 7 bases are a match to TRBD1. The CDR3 is 13 residues long. Germline CDR1 SQVTM, CDR2 ANQGSEA. Trimming cost V 6 bases and J 0 bases; bases outside gene matches: 5. The CDR3 DNA reads as TGCAGCGTCGGACAGGTTACCTCCTACGAGCAGTACTTC. This gives the protein CSVGQVTSYEQYF.

This clonotype has more than one count but fewer than ten. This chain joins TRBV29-1 and TRBJ2-2; D possibly corresponds to TRBD1 (7 bases). Per the germline V gene, CDR1 is SQVTM and CDR2 is ANQGSEA. The ends were cut back, 2 bases at V and 5 bases at J, with 12 bases in the middle. The CDR3 runs to 14 residues. The CDR3 here is CSVESRGRTGELFF. In DNA form, the CDR3 reads TGCAGCGTTGAATCCAGGGGGAGGACCGGGGAGCTGTTTTTT.

This clonotype was recorded at least ten times. The chain links TRBV7-2 to TRBJ2-3; D gene ambiguous. V gave up 0 bases and J gave up 5 bases, with 9 bases separating them. The CDR3 length is 14 residues. The V gene's germline CDR1 is SGHTA and CDR2 FQGNSA. As DNA, the CDR3 is TGTGCCAGCAGCTTAGCCCAGTCCGGAGATACGCAGTATTTT. This gives the protein CASSLAQSGDTQYF. The full variable domain, rest sourced from reference TRBV7-2 and TRBJ2-3, is GAGVSQSPSNKVTEKGKDVELRCDPISGHTALYWYRQSLGQGLEFLIYFQGNSAPDKSGLPSDRFSAERTGGSVSTLTIQRTQQEDSAVYLCASSLAQSGDTQYFGPGTRLTVL.

CDR3 DNA: TGTGCCAGCAGTTCTCCGGGACTAGGTGTCAATGAGCAGTTCTTC. It encodes CASSSPGLGVNEQFF. The chain is built from TRBV6-5 and TRBJ2-1; 8 positions agree with TRBD2. The CDR3 runs 15 residues. The ends lost 4 bases at V and 6 bases at J; junction bases unmatched: 8. Germline V gene sequence: CDR1 MNHEY, CDR2 SVGAGI.

The chain joins TRBV5-1 to TRBJ1-1; a weak D match, TRBD1 (6 bases). V lost 4 bases, J lost 0 bases, and 16 bases lay in between. CDR1 and CDR2 from the germline V gene are SGHRS and YFSETQ. This CDR3 is 16 amino acids long. The chain's CDR3 is CASSPGTNLMNTEAFF. The CDR3, as DNA: TGCGCCAGCAGCCCCGGGACAAATCTTATGAACACTGAAGCTTTCTTT.

This clonotype was counted ten times or more. This sequence joins TRBV28 and TRBJ1-5, with D perhaps TRBD1 (5 bases). Trimming removed 6 bases from V and 6 bases from J, with 9 bases in between. Per the germline V gene, CDR1 is MDHEN and CDR2 is SYDVKM. This CDR3 has 12 amino acids. CDR3 bases: TGTGCCAGCAGACGGGGGATTCAGCCCCAGCATTTT. It translates to CASRRGIQPQHF.

On this clonotype: A much larger clonotype is one base distant, so this may be a read error. V is TRBV28 and J is TRBJ2-1; 7 bases are shared with TRBD1. Germline CDR1 MDHEN, CDR2 SYDVKM. With 6 bases clipped from V and 7 bases from J, the junction kept 15 bases outside the gene matches. This CDR3 is 16 amino acids long. The CDR3: CASSFPIGTDNNEQFF. The CDR3 DNA sequence: TGTGCCAGCAGCTTCCCCATCGGGACAGACAATAATGAGCAGTTCTTC.

At least ten counts were recorded for this clonotype. The V and J genes are TRBV29-1 and TRBJ2-3; weak D call: TRBD2 (5 bases). Trimming shortened V by 2 bases and J by 0 bases, and 6 bases separated the two germline ends. Germline CDR1 reads SQVTM; CDR2 reads ANQGSEA. The length of the CDR3 is 13 residues. The CDR3 region is CSVERDSTDTQYF. CDR3 DNA sequence: TGCAGCGTTGAACGGGATAGCACAGATACGCAGTATTTT.

Of note for this clonotype: The junction and the germline gene differ at one end; a read error may be behind it. The chain combines TRBV6-2 or TRBV6-3 with TRBJ2-2; 9 bases align to TRBD1. CDR3 size: 13 residues. Germline CDR1 and CDR2: MNHEY and SVGEGT. Written as DNA, the CDR3 is TGTGCCAGCAGTCGGGACAGGGCCGGGGAGCCGTTTTTT. The encoded protein is CASSRDRAGEPFF.

This clonotype was counted ten times or more. The rearrangement links TRBV12-3 or TRBV12-4 to TRBJ2-3; the D gene is possibly TRBD2 (6 bases). CDR3 size: 14 residues. Trimming removed 6 bases from V and 2 bases from J, with 12 bases in between. In DNA, the CDR3 is TGTGCCAGCAGAACCGGGACTTACACAGATACGCAGTATTTT. Protein sequence: CASRTGTYTDTQYF.

This clonotype was detected ten times or more. V and J are TRBV6-1 and TRBJ2-2, with TRBD1 matching over 9 bases. Germline V gene data show CDR1 as MNHNS and CDR2 as SASEGT. The CDR3 is 15 residues long. Losses at the gene ends were 5 bases for V and 7 bases for J; bases not matched to a gene: 8. In nucleotides, the CDR3 is TGTGCCAGCAGTCCACTACAGGGGGCGGTCGGGGAGCTGTTTTTT. Its translation is CASSPLQGAVGELFF.

There are a few counts of this clonotype. V usage is TRBV20-1 and J usage is TRBJ2-2; D is perhaps TRBD1 (6 bases). Between the trimmed V and J ends, which lost 1 base and 4 bases, there was a span of 10 bases. Germline V lookup: CDR1 DFQATT, CDR2 SNEGSKA (reference sequence). This CDR3 is 14 amino acids long. CDR3 bases: TGCAGTGCTAGAGGAGAGACAGGCACCGGGGAGCTGTTTTTT. Translation: CSARGETGTGELFF.